A single sample gave rise to the 23 T cell receptor beta chains below, sequenced in a study of CD8+ T cells in alopecia areata. Extracted RNA was reverse transcribed, and the resulting cDNA served as sequencing template. TCRdb's table, derived via immunoSEQ multiplex PCR, lists solely in-frame clones and lacks some. This table has fewer than 100,000 clones, less than 50% appearing once. The sample taken for sequencing was CD4+ T cells sorted from blood. The receptors shown here come from a human donor with alopecia areata.

The gene calls are TRBV7-2 and TRBJ2-5; the D gene is possibly TRBD1 (6 bases). V gave up 2 bases and J gave up 1 base, with 14 bases separating them. Germline CDR1 and CDR2: SGHTA and FQGNSA. The CDR3 spans 16 residues. The CDR3 nucleotides are TGTGCCAGCAGCTTATCCGGGACAACCAGCCAAGAGACCCAGTACTTC. It specifies CASSLSGTTSQETQYF. The entire variable domain, with the rest obtained from reference TRBV7-2 and TRBJ2-5, is as follows: GAGVSQSPSNKVTEKGKDVELRCDPISGHTALYWYRQSLGQGLEFLIYFQGNSAPDKSGLPSDRFSAERTGGSVSTLTIQRTQQEDSAVYLCASSLSGTTSQETQYFGPGTRLLVL.

The sample holds one count of this clone. The V gene is TRBV2, the J gene TRBJ2-5, with D perhaps TRBD1 (6 bases). Germline CDR1 is SNHLY and CDR2 is FYNNEI. The V end was cut by 9 bases, the J end by 2 bases, with 10 bases between. The CDR3 totals 12 residues. CDR3 protein: CASKDRQETQYF. CDR3 sequence (DNA): TGTGCCAGTAAGGACAGACAAGAGACCCAGTACTTC.

The chain uses TRBV6-5 and TRBJ1-4, with TRBD1 identical over 7 bases. Germline CDR1 is MNHEY and CDR2 is SVGAGI. The CDR3 sequence is 14 residues long. J lost 7 bases, V lost 5 bases, and 7 bases had no gene match. This chain's CDR3 is CASSDREAGEKLFF. In DNA form, the CDR3 reads TGTGCCAGCAGTGACAGGGAGGCAGGTGAAAAACTGTTTTTT.

The chain employs TRBV11-2 and TRBJ2-2; D may match TRBD1 or TRBD2 (7 bases each). In germline, CDR1 is SGHAT, CDR2 FQNNGV. With 5 bases removed from V and 7 bases from J, the gap between germline ends came to 23 bases. The CDR3 is made up of 17 amino acids. The DNA of the CDR3 is TGTGCCAGCAGCCTCCAGGGAGGGACAGTGTCCATCGGGGAGCTGTTTTTT. This translates into CASSLQGGTVSIGELFF. The full variable domain, completed using reference TRBV11-2 and TRBJ2-2, is EAGVAQSPRYKIIEKRQSVAFWCNPISGHATLYWYQQILGQGPKLLIQFQNNGVVDDSQLPKDRFSAERLKGVDSTLKIQPAKLEDSAVYLCASSLQGGTVSIGELFFGEGSRLTVL.

Comment on this clone: This same CDR3 is encoded by further DNA sequences in the sample. The chain recombines TRBV30 with TRBJ2-7, with 9 bases matching TRBD1. With 1 base clipped from V and 4 bases from J, the junction kept 2 bases outside the gene matches. The germline CDR1 and CDR2 sequences are GTSNPN and SVGIG (reference sequence). The CDR3 covers 13 residues. DNA for the CDR3: TGTGCCTGGAGTGCGGACAGGGGTTACGAGCAGTACTTC. Translating gives CAWSADRGYEQYF.

This clone was counted a few times. V is TRBV29-1 and J is TRBJ2-3, with 8 bases matching TRBD1. This CDR3 is 16 amino acids long. Germline lookup yields CDR1 SQVTM and CDR2 ANQGSEA. The V and J ends lost 2 bases and 3 bases, in that order; junction bases with no gene match: 10. The CDR3 reads CSVENPDRAITDTQYF. CDR3 in DNA: TGCAGCGTTGAAAACCCGGACAGGGCTATTACAGATACGCAGTATTTT.

There are a few counts of this clone. The rearrangement uses TRBV7-2 and TRBJ2-7; 7 nucleotides agree with TRBD2. This CDR3 has 14 residues. In germline, CDR1 is SGHTA, CDR2 FQGNSA. Trimming took 4 bases from V and 2 from J; bases not matched to a gene: 5. The CDR3 loop is CASSSGLIPYEQYF. For the CDR3, the DNA is TGTGCCAGCAGCTCGGGACTAATCCCCTACGAGCAGTACTTC.

The rearrangement joins TRBV29-1 to TRBJ2-5; 9 positions agree with TRBD1. The J segment lost 5 bases and the V segment lost 5 bases, leaving 12 bases of the junction unmatched. Germline V gives CDR1 SQVTM, CDR2 ANQGSEA. This CDR3 region has 15 residues. This CDR3 reads CSVTFDRGFWETQYF. CDR3 bases: TGCAGCGTTACCTTCGACAGGGGGTTCTGGGAGACCCAGTACTTC.

The V call is TRBV29-1, the J call TRBJ2-3, with D maybe TRBD1 (6 bases). Between the trimmed V and J ends, which lost 5 bases and 4 bases, there was a span of 13 bases. This CDR3 has 13 amino acids. Per germline, CDR1 SQVTM and CDR2 ANQGSEA. CDR3 in amino acids: CSVKKQGPDTQYF. In nucleotides, the CDR3 is TGCAGCGTTAAAAAACAGGGCCCAGATACGCAGTATTTT.

V and J are TRBV6-5 and TRBJ2-6; no clear D. Between the trimmed V and J ends, which lost 2 bases and 1 base, there was a span of 9 bases. Looked up from germline, CDR1 is MNHEY and CDR2 is SVGAGI. The CDR3 length is 16 residues. This chain's CDR3 is CASSYPTPSGANVLTF. For the CDR3, the DNA is TGTGCCAGCAGTTACCCGACTCCGTCTGGGGCCAACGTCCTGACTTTC.

CDR3 bases: TGTGCCAGCTCAACGCGCGGTAATCACAATGAGCAGTTCTTC. It is translated as CASSTRGNHNEQFF. The chain joins TRBV18 to TRBJ2-1; no firm D call. V was pared by 5 bases and J by 5 bases, with 13 bases between. The CDR3 contains 14 residues. The germline V gene has CDR1 KGHSH and CDR2 LQKENI.

This clone has more than one count but fewer than ten. The V and J genes are TRBV18 and TRBJ2-7; 9 bases agree with TRBD2. Germline-derived CDR1 and CDR2 are KGHSH and LQKENI. This CDR3 has 14 residues. The ends lost 4 bases at V and 2 bases at J; junction bases unmatched: 3. CDR3 sequence: CASSLSSGTYEQYF. The DNA for the CDR3 is TGTGCCAGCTCACTTTCTAGCGGGACCTACGAGCAGTACTTC.

Turning to this clone: At one boundary the junction diverges from the germline segment, which might be a read error. J is TRBJ2-3 and V is TRBV29-1; the D gene is possibly TRBD1 (7 bases). The CDR3 totals 15 residues. Looked up from germline, CDR1 is SQVTM and CDR2 is ANQGSEA. CDR3 amino acids: CSGEAIRGRTDTQYF. The CDR3 DNA follows: TGCAGCGGTGAAGCAATCAGGGGGAGGACAGATACGCAGTATTTT.

The J gene is TRBJ2-7, the V gene TRBV7-9; D gene uncertain. The CDR3 consists of 14 residues. Germline V gene lookup returns CDR1 SEHNR and CDR2 FQNEAQ (reference sequence). V was clipped by 1 base and J by 3 bases, with 10 bases between them. CDR3 sequence reads: CASSLVARHYEQYF. The CDR3 DNA reads as TGTGCCAGCAGCTTAGTGGCACGGCACTACGAGCAGTACTTC. The full variable domain, rest sourced from reference TRBV7-9 and TRBJ2-7, is DTGVSQNPRHKITKRGQNVTFRCDPISEHNRLYWYRQTLGQGPEFLTYFQNEAQLEKSRLLSDRFSAERPKGSFSTLEIQRTEQGDSAMYLCASSLVARHYEQYFGPGTRLTVT.

This clone was counted only a few times. This sequence joins TRBV14 and TRBJ2-4; D uncertain. Germline CDR1 is SGHDN and CDR2 is FVKESK. With 2 bases removed from V and 8 bases from J, the gap between germline ends came to 13 bases. The CDR3 has 14 residues. The CDR3 sequence: CASSQISTGDIQYF. The CDR3 coding sequence is TGTGCCAGCAGCCAAATTAGTACGGGTGACATTCAGTACTTC.

V gene TRBV29-1 combines with J gene TRBJ1-2, with D possibly matching TRBD1 (6 bases). Germline V lookup: CDR1 SQVTM, CDR2 ANQGSEA. Trimming removed 7 bases from V and 7 bases from J, with 13 bases in between. This CDR3 spans 11 amino acids. In DNA, the CDR3 is TGCAGCGCCGACAGGATGGGTGGCTACACCTTC. It translates to CSADRMGGYTF. Supplemented by reference TRBV29-1 and TRBJ1-2, the full variable domain reads SAVISQKPSRDICQRGTSLTIQCQVDSQVTMMFWYRQQPGQSLTLIATANQGSEATYESGFVIDKFPISRPNLTFSTLTVSNMSPEDSSIYLCSADRMGGYTFGSGTRLTVV.

CDR3 nucleotide sequence: TGCGCCAGCAGCTTGGGTGGACCACGGAAATCACCCCTCCACTTT. Translated, it gives CASSLGGPRKSPLHF. The chain couples TRBV5-1 to TRBJ1-6, with unresolved D. V lost 0 bases and J 10 bases, leaving 14 bases between the germline ends. Germline-derived CDR1 and CDR2 are SGHRS and YFSETQ. The CDR3 covers 15 residues.

The chain couples TRBV30 to TRBJ2-7; a possible D gene is TRBD1 (6 bases). This CDR3 has 13 amino acids. Trimming cost V 3 bases and J 7 bases, with 16 bases left between them. Germline V CDR1 and CDR2: GTSNPN, SVGIG (reference sequence). The CDR3 coding sequence is TGTGCCTGGAGCGTAGTGACAGGTCGGGAGCAGTACTTC. Translating gives CAWSVVTGREQYF.

The rearrangement links TRBV4-1 to TRBJ2-2; D may be TRBD2 (6 bases). Germline lookup yields CDR1 MGHRA and CDR2 YSYEKL. CDR3 length: 13 amino acids. V was shortened by 5 bases and J by 6 bases, with 10 bases between the two germline ends. The CDR3 here is CASSKTSPGELFF. DNA of the CDR3: TGCGCCAGCAGCAAAACTAGCCCCGGGGAGCTGTTTTTT.

This clone was seen a few times. In the same sample, other DNA sequences code for this CDR3. J is TRBJ2-7 and V is TRBV30; D remains unclear. The CDR3 spans 11 residues. Per the germline V gene, CDR1 is GTSNPN and CDR2 is SVGIG (reference sequence). V was trimmed by 1 base and J by 3 bases, leaving 4 bases between them. The CDR3: CAWSDFYEQYF. As DNA, the CDR3 is TGTGCCTGGAGTGATTTCTACGAGCAGTACTTC.

In the case of this clone: The identical CDR3 is also encoded by other nucleotide sequences in the sample. This chain links TRBV29-1 with TRBJ2-7; D remains ambiguous. Germline V CDR1 and CDR2: SQVTM, ANQGSEA. V was trimmed by 2 bases and J by 4 bases, leaving 6 bases between them. The CDR3 runs to 11 residues. In DNA, the CDR3 is TGCAGCGTTGAAACGGTATACGAGCAGTACTTC. It translates to CSVETVYEQYF.

J is TRBJ2-7 and V is TRBV28; D not resolved. Germline CDR1 MDHEN, CDR2 SYDVKM. Trimming shortened V by 4 bases and J by 6 bases, and 19 bases separated the two germline ends. CDR3 length: 15 amino acids. The CDR3 DNA reads as TGTGCCAGCAGTTCCCGGACCCCCCCTAGAGGCGAGCAGTACTTC. The encoded protein is CASSSRTPPRGEQYF.

The genes are TRBV30 and TRBJ2-2, with unresolved D. Germline CDR1 and CDR2: GTSNPN and SVGIG (reference sequence). The V gene lost 2 bases and the J gene lost 5 bases, with 12 bases spanning the gap. This CDR3 has 14 residues. This chain's CDR3 is CAWSTLLGTGELFF. As DNA, the CDR3 is TGTGCCTGGAGTACCCTCTTGGGTACCGGGGAGCTGTTTTTT. The entire variable domain, with the rest obtained from reference TRBV30 and TRBJ2-2, is as follows: SQTIHQWPATLVQPVGSPLSLECTVEGTSNPNLYWYRQAAGRGLQLLFYSVGIGQISSEVPQNLSASRPQDRQFILSSKKLLLSDSGFYLCAWSTLLGTGELFFGEGSRLTVL.